The rows below give T cell receptor beta chains drawn from one sample of a study of response to subunit inactivated influenza vaccine. MiXCR, applied by TCRdb to the RT-PCR reads, yields one record per CDR3 protein. The top ten clones hold 10% of a sample with about 800,000 distinct CDR3 sequences, about 20% of them seen once. The sample consisted of PBMCs from blood, taken more than 4 days after vaccination. Receptors originate from a man aged 50-60 years who received an inactivated influenza vaccine. The CDR3 runs from the conserved cysteine through the conserved F or W. A D gene is named only where the DNA matches it firmly. Rows may omit the clone size; those that give it use once, few, many or a size class.

j_call d_call v_call clone_size cdr3_aa
TRBJ2-2 TRBD2 TRBV10-3 NA CATTSGMAGELFF
TRBJ2-1 NA TRBV15 NA CATSRVGGGSRSYNEQFF
TRBJ2-5 TRBD1 TRBV7-9 many CASSTGTGRETQYF
TRBJ1-1 NA TRBV6-5 few CASSYSDPGGTEAFF
TRBJ2-5 TRBD1 TRBV3-1 once CASSQPTGKQETQYF
TRBJ2-5 NA TRBV13 NA CASSLSGWAGVEETQYF
TRBJ2-1 TRBD2 TRBV20-1 few CSQHRLAGGYEQFF
TRBJ2-5 NA TRBV7-2 NA CASSEARETQYF
TRBJ1-2 TRBD1 TRBV10-2 NA CASSETQGHGYTF
TRBJ2-5 TRBD1 TRBV20-1 NA CSARDRLNSGGLAQETQYF
TRBJ2-3 NA TRBV2 few CASSDSLYPTDTQYF
TRBJ1-5 TRBD1 TRBV11-2 NA CASSHWTGGEFRNQPQHF
TRBJ1-4 NA TRBV10-3 few CAISGANEKLFF
TRBJ1-6 NA TRBV20-1 NA CSALRNYNSPLHF
TRBJ2-7 TRBD1 TRBV2 few CASRGQPAEQYF
TRBJ2-3 NA TRBV7-2 NA CASSYFTGTDTQYF
TRBJ1-2 NA TRBV5-1 many CASSLEQGREGYTF
TRBJ1-2 NA TRBV29-1 NA CSVVLGGYTF
TRBJ1-4 NA TRBV7-9 NA CASSLLDGMLFF
TRBJ2-7 TRBD2 TRBV7-2 few CASRLLGGNYEQYF
TRBJ1-1 NA TRBV20-1 NA CSARDFNLGTEAFF
TRBJ2-1 TRBD1 TRBV4-1 NA CASSHFGSGTEHNEQFF
TRBJ2-7 NA TRBV3-1 few CASSQGHGGYEQYF
TRBJ2-2 NA TRBV5-5 NA CASSLLPGRNTGELFF
TRBJ2-7 NA TRBV7-8 few CASSLWTGRDEQYF
TRBJ1-6 NA TRBV20-1 NA CSARDRWDPYNSPLHF
TRBJ2-4 NA TRBV20-1 NA CSARGPGQVQYF
TRBJ2-1 TRBD2 TRBV6-1 NA CASSRSGVSYNEQFF
TRBJ1-1 NA TRBV20-1 NA CSARDHRRGTEAFF
TRBJ1-2 NA TRBV4-3 few CASSQATRQANYGYTF
TRBJ2-7 NA TRBV10-3 NA CAISWQNYEQYF
TRBJ2-1 TRBD2 TRBV20-1 few CSARDGRRGGYNEQFF
TRBJ2-7 NA TRBV5-1 many CASSFDNSYEQYF
TRBJ2-5 NA TRBV15 NA CATSRLGTLQETQYF
TRBJ2-5 TRBD1 TRBV5-1 few CASSLGGQGLETQYF
TRBJ2-3 NA TRBV5-1 NA CASSLDLRGGARDTQYF
TRBJ2-5 TRBD2 TRBV20-1 few CSAKTGLAGGPGETQYF
TRBJ2-7 TRBD2 TRBV15 NA CATSLAGPPYEQYF
TRBJ2-3 NA TRBV20-1 few CSGQVTDTQYF
TRBJ1-5 NA TRBV7-6 few CASSLIEGMGKPQHF
TRBJ2-1 TRBD2 TRBV20-1 NA CSARDSRTSGGYNEQFF
TRBJ2-7 NA TRBV13 NA CASSRSTSFYEQYF
TRBJ1-1 TRBD1 TRBV5-5 NA CASSLTGTANTEAFF
TRBJ2-1 NA TRBV7-2 few CASRPGLTGNEQFF
TRBJ2-7 TRBD1 TRBV5-6 NA CASTLLRTGVYEQYF
TRBJ1-5 TRBD1 TRBV7-2 NA CASSLRQGAAQPQHF
TRBJ1-5 TRBD1 TRBV24-1 few CATSESGTGGAQHF
TRBJ2-7 NA TRBV18 NA CASSPGVTSYEQYF
TRBJ2-3 TRBD1 TRBV28 few CASDTGQGIADTQYF
TRBJ2-7 NA TRBV7-8 few CASSLAGPTDYEQYF
TRBJ2-3 NA TRBV6-1 few CATSLLGLVDTQYF
TRBJ1-1 NA TRBV9 few CASSVGLDSYEAFF
TRBJ2-3 NA TRBV5-1 NA CASSSTGYHSTDTQYF
TRBJ2-7 TRBD2 TRBV20-1 NA CSVPGLAGVNEQYF
TRBJ2-7 NA TRBV6-2/TRBV6-3 NA CASSYSRGGSSYEQYF
TRBJ2-5 NA TRBV4-3 NA CASSQTQELQETQYF
TRBJ2-1 NA TRBV7-2 NA CASSLMASVTYNEQFF